Listed here is a single T cell receptor (beta chain). As yet, its antigen is unknown. This sample is part of a study of cytomegalovirus exposure and HLA in healthy donors. Study findings and constraints: Cytomegalovirus association was listed for 150 or so TCR beta chains.

V was pared by 3 bases and J by 1 base, with 12 bases between. This CDR3 contains 15 residues. Germline V gives CDR1 MGHRA, CDR2 YSYEKL. Clones were read by immunoSEQ multiplex PCR, and TCRdb kept only the in-frame ones, dropping some. The repertoire holds some 170,000 clones, approximately 89% seen once, with about 2.5% in the top ten. The sequenced sample was PBMCs. The J gene is TRBJ1-1, the V gene TRBV4-1; no firm D call. This TCR came from a man younger than 35 in good health and CMV-seropositive. Here the CDR3 DNA reads TGCGCCAGCAGCCATGAATCCCGACAGAACACTGAAGCTTTCTTT. This codes for CASSHESRQNTEAFF.